The text below deals with one TCR beta chain. Its cognate antigen has yet to be identified. It has no much larger one-base neighbor in the sample; base qualities were not kept. This sample was included in a study of blood T cell repertoires in COVID-19 (dated by TCRdb to the early 2020s). Regarding the complete study: Samples covering the acute and convalescent phases of COVID-19 were provided by collaborators in the United States, Italy and Spain. Sample metadata almost always included a de-identified subject ID, COVID-19 status, age in years and sex. Deeply sampled blood TCRbeta repertoires from subjects exposed to, actively infected with, or recovered from COVID-19 were included in the dataset. The samples were drawn from two sources: the first 160 participants of the ongoing ImmuneRACE study, and fewer than 1,500 subjects contributed by 6 global collaborators. The material from the prospective study consisted of cDNA or gDNA derived from T cells, B-cell-depleted T cells, or PBMCs. The repertoires were released in a freely available public database intended as a resource for research on the immune response to SARS-CoV-2. Where available, HLA class I and class II types were taken from metadata supplied by the sample provider and were not determined by assay-based typing.

What the study reported, not specific to this receptor: The amount of clinical and demographic metadata varied by source and participant and was provided uncurated.

The collaborating institutions used their own protocols to collect whole blood in K2EDTA tubes. For TCRbeta analysis, collaborator samples were shipped as frozen whole blood, as isolated PBMCs, or as DNA extracted from either sample type. TCRbeta CDR3 regions were amplified from genomic DNA by means of the immunoSEQ Assay, a bias-controlled multiplex PCR. Concerning the study's data processing: Within the assay, amplification of reference gene primers was used to estimate how many nucleated cells each sample contained. To quantify the absolute abundance of each unique TCRbeta CDR3 rearrangement, sequence reads were collapsed and filtered. For each sample, productive Simpson clonality was calculated by taking the square root of Simpson's diversity index across productive rearrangements. The immuneACCESS repertoire file appears here via TCRdb, limited to in-frame rearrangements. These files lack a portion of the clones; in checked studies, under half of the deficit traces to unresolved V genes, and the cause of the others is not known. Clone size and the V and J calls come from that table; the DNA yielded D and trimming. This sample is represented by 25,000 to 35,000 clones; about 88% of them were singletons. The ten largest clones capture approximately 50% of the sample.

The receptor's source is a human donor with acute or convalescent COVID-19. The donor label of this sample is uncertain. Sequencing was carried out using peripheral blood.

The CDR3 amino acid sequence is: CASSRGSGGNTIYF. The sequenced DNA: TGTGCCAGCAGCAGGGGCAGTGGTGGAAACACCATATATTTT. The chain uses TRBV7-2 and TRBJ1-3; the D gene is perhaps TRBD1, on 5 matching bases. The CDR3 contains 14 residues, cysteine and phenylalanine counted. CDR3 DNA only is kept here, 42 bases in frame from base 1. CDR1 and CDR2 are read off the germline V gene as SGHTA and FQGNSA. V lost 5 bases and J lost 3 bases; the stretch between them is 11 bases long.